The 30 T cell receptor beta chains given below trace back to one sample, sequenced in a study of blood T cell repertoires in COVID-19. Assay: immunoSEQ multiplex PCR; the TCRdb copy retains only in-frame clones and omits some. The table lists about 120,000 clones, about four fifths of them singletons. Sample: peripheral blood. The source is a man in his 70s with acute or convalescent COVID-19.

The rearrangement joins TRBV11-1 to TRBJ2-7; 7 bases fit TRBD1. The CDR3 is 15 residues long. Trimming cost V 1 base and J 3 bases; bases outside gene matches: 6. Germline CDR1 is SGHAT and CDR2 is FQDESV (reference sequence). The chain's CDR3 is CASSLVRDRGYEQYF. CDR3 coding DNA: TGTGCCAGCAGCTTAGTCCGGGACAGAGGCTACGAGCAGTACTTC.

The chain combines TRBV6-4 with TRBJ2-2; TRBD1 agrees at 8 bases. CDR3 length equals 14 residues. Trimming cost V 7 bases and J 4 bases; bases outside gene matches: 5. Per germline, CDR1 MRHNA and CDR2 SNTAGT. The CDR3 here is CASKTGTGTGELFF. CDR3 in DNA: TGTGCCAGCAAGACCGGGACAGGCACCGGGGAGCTGTTTTTT.

The chain uses TRBV7-9 and TRBJ1-5; possible D gene TRBD1, 5 bases. Trimming shortened V by 2 bases and J by 4 bases, and 9 bases separated the two germline ends. CDR3 length equals 14 residues. Per the germline V gene, CDR1 is SEHNR and CDR2 is FQNEAQ (reference sequence). The CDR3 is CASSLFGGNQPQHF. Written as DNA, the CDR3 is TGTGCCAGCAGCTTATTTGGGGGGAATCAGCCCCAGCATTTT.

The rearrangement uses TRBV2 and TRBJ1-2, with D possibly being TRBD1 (5 bases). The CDR3 is 14 amino acids. Germline loops: CDR1 SNHLY, CDR2 FYNNEI. V was clipped by 1 base and J by 8 bases, with 14 bases between them. The CDR3 DNA sequence: TGTGCCAGCAGTGAAGAAGTCCGTCGGGGGGGCTACACCTTC. It codes for CASSEEVRRGGYTF.

Only one count was recorded for this clone. The V and J genes are TRBV7-9 and TRBJ1-1; D remains ambiguous. Germline V lookup: CDR1 SEHNR, CDR2 FQNEAQ (reference sequence). Trimming stripped 5 bases from V and 4 bases from J, with 11 bases between. This CDR3 is built from 13 residues. The CDR3 coding sequence is TGTGCCAGCAGCACCGTGGGGAGCACTGAAGCTTTCTTT. Its protein product is CASSTVGSTEAFF.

This sequence joins TRBV6-2 or TRBV6-3 and TRBJ1-6; 7 bases are shared with TRBD1. With V trimmed by 6 bases and J by 13 bases, 6 bases remained unmatched. Germline CDR1 MNHEY, CDR2 SVGEGT. The CDR3 is made up of 12 amino acids. The DNA of the CDR3 is TGTGCCAGCAGCTTAAGACAGGGCCCCCTCCACTTT. It codes for CASSLRQGPLHF.

This clone has a handful of counts. The CDR3 here is CASSYPDRGNTIYF. DNA of the CDR3: TGTGCCAGCAGTTACCCGGACAGGGGAAACACCATATATTTT. The V gene is TRBV6-2 or TRBV6-3, the J gene TRBJ1-3; 7 bases fit TRBD1. The ends lost 2 bases at V and 4 bases at J; junction bases unmatched: 2. The CDR3 spans 14 residues. Germline V lookup: CDR1 MNHEY, CDR2 SVGEGT.

This clone was picked up one time. This chain connects TRBV2 to TRBJ1-3; D remains ambiguous. V lost 0 bases, J lost 4 bases, and 10 bases lay in between. Germline assignment: CDR1 SNHLY and CDR2 FYNNEI. This CDR3 is 15 amino acids long. CDR3 loop: CASSEARGGGNTIYF. The CDR3, as DNA: TGTGCCAGCAGTGAAGCGCGGGGTGGCGGAAACACCATATATTTT.

This chain joins TRBV7-2 and TRBJ1-5; 7 bases line up with TRBD1. V lost 5 bases to trimming and J lost 4 bases; unmatched junction nucleotides: 8. The CDR3 is 15 amino acids. Germline loops: CDR1 SGHTA, CDR2 FQGNSA. CDR3: CASSLMGQPNQPQHF. The CDR3 DNA reads TGTGCCAGCAGCCTAATGGGACAGCCTAATCAGCCCCAGCATTTT.

The gene calls are TRBV2 and TRBJ2-5; 8 bases are shared with TRBD2. The ends lost 2 bases at V and 10 bases at J; junction bases unmatched: 6. The CDR3 consists of 13 residues. CDR1 SNHLY and CDR2 FYNNEI come from the germline V gene. The CDR3: CASSEFAAGGQYF. CDR3 nucleotides: TGTGCCAGCAGTGAATTTGCGGCGGGAGGCCAGTACTTC. The entire variable domain, with the rest obtained from reference TRBV2 and TRBJ2-5, is as follows: EPEVTQTPSHQVTQMGQEVILRCVPISNHLYFYWYRQILGQKVEFLVSFYNNEISEKSEIFDDQFSVERPDGSNFTLKIRSTKLEDSAMYFCASSEFAAGGQYFGPGTRLLVL.

The CDR3: CASSPAQNTEAFF. As DNA, the CDR3 is TGTGCCAGCTCACCAGCACAGAACACTGAAGCTTTCTTT. This chain connects TRBV18 to TRBJ1-1; D ambiguous. V was pared by 2 bases and J by 1 base, with 5 bases between. CDR1 is KGHSH and CDR2 is LQKENI in the germline V gene. The CDR3 length is 13 residues.

This chain connects TRBV7-3 to TRBJ2-5; the match to TRBD1 covers 8 bases. The junction had 7 bases not matched to a gene; V was cut back by 5 bases and J by 5 bases. The germline V gene encodes CDR1 SGHTA and CDR2 FQGTGA. The CDR3 has 14 amino acids. The CDR3 reads CASSPGTGGETQYF. DNA of the CDR3: TGTGCCAGCAGCCCAGGGACAGGCGGGGAGACCCAGTACTTC.

This clone appeared once. This chain connects TRBV4-1 to TRBJ2-7; possibly TRBD2 for D (6 bases). CDR3 length: 16 amino acids. V shed 6 bases and J shed 0 bases, with 18 bases lying between them. Germline values: CDR1 MGHRA, CDR2 YSYEKL. The CDR3 region is CASSRTPGAISYEQYF. CDR3 DNA sequence: TGCGCCAGCAGTCGGACTCCGGGAGCAATCTCCTACGAGCAGTACTTC.

This clone has a handful of counts. This rearrangement joins TRBV13 to TRBJ1-3; 7 nucleotides match TRBD1. V was clipped by 5 bases and J by 1 base; unmatched bases: 5. The CDR3 is 15 amino acids. Germline V gene data show CDR1 as PRHDT and CDR2 as FYEKMQ (reference sequence). The DNA of the CDR3 is TGTGCCAGCAGCGCAGGGGGATCATCTGGAAACACCATATATTTT. Amino acids: CASSAGGSSGNTIYF.

Only a few counts were recorded for this clone. The rearrangement uses TRBV6-2 or TRBV6-3 and TRBJ1-2; D is ambiguous. Trimming removed 6 bases from V and 4 bases from J, with 6 bases in between. Looked up from germline, CDR1 is MNHEY and CDR2 is SVGEGT. The CDR3 has 11 residues. The CDR3 DNA follows: TGTGCCAGCAGCCTCCTCTATGGCTACACCTTC. This codes for CASSLLYGYTF.

A single count supports this clone. The CDR3 region is CASRADTNSGNTIYF. The CDR3 nucleotides are TGCGCCAGCAGGGCGGACACAAACTCTGGAAACACCATATATTTT. This chain uses TRBV5-1 with TRBJ1-3; D might be TRBD1 (5 bases). Germline V lookup: CDR1 SGHRS, CDR2 YFSETQ. Trimming removed 5 bases from V and 0 bases from J, with 12 bases in between. The CDR3 loop spans 15 amino acids.

V is TRBV7-2 and J is TRBJ2-7; D gene uncertain. V gave up 6 bases and J gave up 5 bases, with 14 bases separating them. Germline-derived CDR1 and CDR2 are SGHTA and FQGNSA. This CDR3 contains 13 residues. CDR3 sequence (DNA): TGTGCCAGCAGACCCTCGCAAGCCAACGAGCAGTACTTC. Translating gives CASRPSQANEQYF.

The chain has TRBV10-3 and TRBJ2-5, with D maybe TRBD1 (5 bases). Germline loops: CDR1 ENHRY, CDR2 SYGVKD. CDR3 size: 13 residues. The V and J ends lost 6 bases and 5 bases respectively, with 13 bases between them. The CDR3 protein is CAISNQTVETQYF. For the CDR3, the DNA is TGTGCCATCAGCAACCAGACAGTGGAGACCCAGTACTTC.

CDR3 DNA sequence: TGTGCCAGTAGTGACAGGGGTCTGGGGGAAAAACTGTTTTTT. This gives the protein CASSDRGLGEKLFF. The V call is TRBV19, the J call TRBJ1-4, with 8 bases lining up with TRBD1. CDR1 LNHDA and CDR2 SQIVND come from the germline V gene (reference sequence). The CDR3 is 14 amino acids. Unmatched junction bases numbered 7, after V lost 5 bases and J lost 8 bases.

This clone appeared a few times. The rearrangement uses TRBV9 and TRBJ2-1, with 9 bases that match TRBD2. CDR3 length equals 16 residues. Per germline, CDR1 SGDLS and CDR2 YYNGEE. J lost 6 bases, V lost 3 bases, and 10 bases had no gene match. For the CDR3, the DNA is TGTGCCAGCAGCGCCGCGGGAGGGAATAGGGGCAATGAGCAGTTCTTC. It specifies CASSAAGGNRGNEQFF. Based on the CDR3 plus reference TRBV9 and TRBJ2-1, the full variable domain is DSGVTQTPKHLITATGQRVTLRCSPRSGDLSVYWYQQSLDQGLQFLIQYYNGEERAKGNILERFSAQQFPDLHSELNLSSLELGDSALYFCASSAAGGNRGNEQFFGPGTRLTVL.

This clone was recorded only once. The J gene is TRBJ2-5, the V gene TRBV4-2, with TRBD2 matching 10 bases. Germline V gives CDR1 LGHNA, CDR2 YNFKEQ. Trimming removed 1 base from V and 2 bases from J; junction bases left unmatched: 7. The CDR3 runs to 17 residues. DNA of the CDR3: TGTGCCAGCAGCCAAGCGCCTGGAGCGGGGGGGCAAGAGACCCAGTACTTC. Protein: CASSQAPGAGGQETQYF.

A note on this clone: Other DNA sequences in this specimen translate into the identical CDR3. V is TRBV5-1 and J is TRBJ1-1, with D perhaps TRBD1 (5 bases). The length of the CDR3 is 13 residues. Germline CDR1 is SGHRS and CDR2 is YFSETQ. Trimming shortened V by 1 base and J by 1 base, and 5 bases separated the two germline ends. The CDR3 spells CASSLRGNTEAFF. The CDR3 coding sequence is TGCGCCAGCAGCTTGAGGGGGAACACTGAAGCTTTCTTT. Complete variable domain (other parts from reference TRBV5-1 and TRBJ1-1): KAGVTQTPRYLIKTRGQQVTLSCSPISGHRSVSWYQQTPGQGLQFLFEYFSETQRNKGNFPGRFSGRQFSNSRSEMNVSTLELGDSALYLCASSLRGNTEAFFGQGTRLTVV.

The rearrangement joins TRBV5-1 to TRBJ1-4; 10 bases are a match to TRBD1. Trimming removed 2 bases from V and 1 base from J; junction bases left unmatched: 2. Germline CDR1 and CDR2: SGHRS and YFSETQ. This CDR3 is 16 amino acids long. This CDR3 is CASSLGQGVTNEKLFF. The DNA for the CDR3 is TGCGCCAGCAGCTTAGGACAGGGGGTAACTAATGAAAAACTGTTTTTT.

Only one count was recorded for this clone. The chain couples TRBV5-1 to TRBJ2-3; D unresolved. The CDR3 covers 13 residues. Between the trimmed V and J ends, which lost 0 bases and 2 bases, there was a span of 4 bases. Germline V lookup: CDR1 SGHRS, CDR2 YFSETQ. CDR3 sequence (DNA): TGCGCCAGCAGCTTGGACAACACAGATACGCAGTATTTT. This sequence encodes CASSLDNTDTQYF.

This clone was observed a single time. In nucleotides, the CDR3 is TGCGCCAGCAGCCAAGACTCGACAGGGGTCTATGGCTACACCTTC. Its protein product is CASSQDSTGVYGYTF. The J gene is TRBJ1-2, the V gene TRBV4-1; 8 positions match TRBD1. Germline V gene sequence: CDR1 MGHRA, CDR2 YSYEKL. J gave up 4 bases and V 0 bases, and 4 bases lay outside the gene matches. The CDR3 is 15 residues long.

To note about this clone: Within the sample, other DNA sequences also encode this same CDR3. The chain couples TRBV11-2 to TRBJ1-3, with 7 positions matching TRBD1. Germline V gene data show CDR1 as SGHAT and CDR2 as FQNNGV. V shed 1 base, J shed 4 bases, and the junction held 10 bases outside the gene matches. This CDR3 spans 17 amino acids. In nucleotides, the CDR3 is TGTGCCAGCAGCTTAGTGTCTACAGGGGTGAGGGGAAACACCATATATTTT. Translated: CASSLVSTGVRGNTIYF.

This sequence joins TRBV5-5 and TRBJ2-3; 11 positions agree with TRBD2. CDR1 SGHKS and CDR2 YYEKEE come from the germline V gene (reference sequence). The V segment lost 6 bases and the J segment 4 bases; nucleotides outside the gene matches: 10. This CDR3 region has 16 residues. The CDR3 is CASNRGASGGPDTQYF. The CDR3 nucleotides read TGTGCCAGCAACCGAGGGGCTAGCGGGGGGCCAGATACGCAGTATTTT.

This clone turned up a few times. The gene calls are TRBV5-6 and TRBJ1-1; 9 bases match TRBD1. CDR3 length: 14 residues. With 2 bases clipped from V and 5 bases from J, the junction kept 4 bases outside the gene matches. Germline V gene sequence: CDR1 SGHDT, CDR2 YYEEEE. The CDR3 here is CASSFNRGLTEAFF. CDR3 DNA: TGTGCCAGCAGCTTCAACAGGGGGCTGACTGAAGCTTTCTTT.

The chain carries TRBV6-5 and TRBJ1-1; TRBD1 is a possible D gene (5 bases). CDR3 size: 14 residues. Germline CDR1 reads MNHEY; CDR2 reads SVGAGI. Trimming removed 5 bases from V and 1 base from J, with 11 bases in between. CDR3 DNA sequence: TGTGCCAGCAGTCCACGGACAAGGAACACTGAAGCTTTCTTT. Translating gives CASSPRTRNTEAFF.

The genes are TRBV18 and TRBJ2-7; TRBD1 aligns across 7 bases. J gave up 3 bases and V 0 bases, and 11 bases lay outside the gene matches. Germline CDR1 is KGHSH and CDR2 is LQKENI. The CDR3 runs to 17 residues. The CDR3 reads CASSPPLPGGSGYEQYF. The CDR3 DNA is TGTGCCAGCTCACCACCGCTTCCAGGGGGAAGTGGCTACGAGCAGTACTTC.